The entry that follows covers one T cell receptor beta chain sequence. Repertoires were generated with immunoSEQ multiplex PCR, while TCRdb's copy carries only in-frame clones and drops some. The sample contains 150,000 to 200,000 clones, about 86% of which appear only once. This CDR3 is built from 14 residues. Germline V gene data show CDR1 as SGHRS and CDR2 as YFSETQ. The V and J ends lost 0 bases and 8 bases respectively, with 14 bases between them. This entry is derived from a study of blood T cell repertoires in COVID-19. Cohorts were determined from participant-reported clinical history. Sequenced: PBMCs or T cells enriched from blood (not recorded which). This sequence was found in a man between 40 and 49 years old who had recovered from COVID-19. The chain carries TRBV5-1 and TRBJ1-2; tentative D call: TRBD1 (6 bases). CDR3 sequence reads: CASSLDRAGAGYTF. CDR3 DNA sequence: TGCGCCAGCAGCTTGGACAGGGCCGGGGCGGGCTACACCTTC.